Listed here is a single T cell receptor (beta chain). Source study methods: How many nucleated cells were present was estimated from reference gene primer amplification. Profiling relied on immunoSEQ multiplex PCR, and the TCRdb table lists in-frame clones only, not all of them. Clone size and V and J calls were adopted from that table, with D and trimming inferred from the DNA. The data hold about 380,000 clones, with 81% observed a single time. The entry originates in a study of blood T cell repertoires in COVID-19. Study in general: Sources were T cells, B-cell-depleted T cells, or PBMCs; the material itself was cDNA or gDNA.

The germline CDR1 and CDR2 sequences are MNHEY and SVGAGI. V gave up 5 bases and J gave up 0 bases; unmatched junction bases: 5. The CDR3 totals 15 residues. The sequenced sample was peripheral blood. This chain uses TRBV6-5 with TRBJ1-2; TRBD1 aligns across 8 bases. This TCR was recovered from a human donor with acute or convalescent COVID-19. The donor label of this sample is uncertain. CDR3 sequence (DNA): TGTGCCAGCAGTCAGGACAGGGAGACTAACTATGGCTACACCTTC. Translated, it gives CASSQDRETNYGYTF.